The T cell receptor (beta chain) described here comes from a study of cytomegalovirus exposure and HLA in healthy donors. Broader study findings: TRBV6-2, TRBV6-3 and some other V segments were unresolvable in 87-base-pair reads. The classifier reportedly diagnosed cytomegalovirus status with high specificity and sensitivity.

For this clone: Its antigen is unknown. The germline gene is not matched at one end of the junction; a read error may be the cause. The same CDR3 is also encoded by other DNA sequences in this sample.

The PCR was carried out with 60 Vbeta primers and 13 Jbeta primers. TCRdb's copy holds only in-frame clones and misses some; the assay was immunoSEQ multiplex PCR. Altogether about 270,000 clones are present, 65% to 85% being singletons, with the ten largest covering under 3%. Each donor was healthy, and each was a bone marrow donor. The CDR3 loop spans 15 amino acids. Germline V gives CDR1 MNHNS, CDR2 SASEGT. The chain links TRBV6-1 to TRBJ1-6; 7 nucleotides match TRBD1. Sample: PBMCs. The TCR was taken from a female donor in good health and CMV-seronegative. Here the CDR3 DNA reads TGTGCCAGCAGATTTATTGGACAGGTTAATTCCCCCCTCCACTTT. This sequence encodes CASRFIGQVNSPLHF.